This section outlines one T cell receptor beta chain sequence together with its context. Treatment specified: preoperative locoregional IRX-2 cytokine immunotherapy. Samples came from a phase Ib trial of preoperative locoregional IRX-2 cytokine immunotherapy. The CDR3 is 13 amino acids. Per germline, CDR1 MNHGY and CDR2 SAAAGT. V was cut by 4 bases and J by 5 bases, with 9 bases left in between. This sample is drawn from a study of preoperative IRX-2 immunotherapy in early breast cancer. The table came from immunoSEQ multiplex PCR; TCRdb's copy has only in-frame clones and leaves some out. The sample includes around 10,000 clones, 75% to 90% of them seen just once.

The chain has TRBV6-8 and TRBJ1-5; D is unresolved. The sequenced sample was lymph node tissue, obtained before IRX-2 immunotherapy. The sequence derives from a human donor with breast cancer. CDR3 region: CASSSDGDQPQHF. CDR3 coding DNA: TGTGCCAGCAGTTCCGACGGAGATCAGCCCCAGCATTTT.